These 27 T cell receptor beta chains came from one sample sequenced in a study of Ad26.COV2.S vaccination and SARS-CoV-2 variants. The assay was immunoSEQ multiplex PCR, and TCRdb's table has in-frame clones only and misses some. The sample lists hundreds of thousands of clones, more than 80% occurring once. Treatment here: around 19 received Ad26.COV2.S at low or high dose, single or two shots; about 5 received placebo; per-sample allocation not given. Samples were taken on day 63 after the first vaccine or placebo injection. Source: peripheral blood, taken in a trial of Ad26.COV2.S vaccine versus placebo. These receptors all stem from a person aged 18 to 65 who received the Ad26.COV2.S COVID-19 vaccine or a placebo.

This clone showed up just a few times. The chain recombines TRBV9 with TRBJ2-2; TRBD2 might be the D (6 bases). This CDR3 has 15 residues. V was trimmed by 3 bases and J by 4 bases, leaving 13 bases between them. CDR1 is SGDLS, CDR2 YYNGEE, per germline. CDR3 sequence (DNA): TGTGCCAGCAGCGGAGGAGGGAAGGGCACCGGGGAGCTGTTTTTT. Translated, it gives CASSGGGKGTGELFF.

The genes are TRBV3-1 (or the pseudogene TRBV3-2) and TRBJ1-4; 7 positions agree with TRBD1. J lost 8 bases, V lost 3 bases, and 12 bases had no gene match. Per germline, CDR1 LGHDT and CDR2 YNNKEL (reference sequence). This CDR3 has 16 residues. The CDR3 DNA follows: TGTGCCAGCAGCCATTTATACAGGGGTTCAAGGGAAAAACTGTTTTTT. This sequence encodes CASSHLYRGSREKLFF.

The chain is built from TRBV7-8 and TRBJ1-1, with no clear D. Trimming left V 0 bases short and J 1 base short, with 6 bases between. CDR1 SGHVS and CDR2 FQNEAQ come from the germline V gene. This CDR3 contains 14 residues. CDR3 loop: CASSLARENTEAFF. The CDR3 DNA is TGTGCCAGCAGCTTAGCGCGGGAGAACACTGAAGCTTTCTTT.

V and J are TRBV9 and TRBJ2-3; TRBD2 matches 12 bases. The length of the CDR3 is 19 residues. Germline loops: CDR1 SGDLS, CDR2 YYNGEE. V shed 0 bases, J shed 5 bases, and the junction held 13 bases outside the gene matches. In DNA, the CDR3 is TGTGCCAGCAGCGTAGACCCCTCTGCTAGCGGGGGGGCCGGAGATACGCAGTATTTT. It is translated as CASSVDPSASGGAGDTQYF.

This clone was seen once. The sample contains more than one DNA sequence encoding this CDR3. The chain couples TRBV6-5 to TRBJ2-3; D is uncertain. The CDR3 is 11 residues long. Trimming shortened V by 5 bases and J by 6 bases, and 6 bases separated the two germline ends. Per germline, CDR1 MNHEY and CDR2 SVGAGI. The DNA of the CDR3 is TGTGCCAGCAGTCGGGCGGATACGCAGTATTTT. This translates into CASSRADTQYF.

The rearrangement joins TRBV3-1 (or the pseudogene TRBV3-2) to TRBJ1-4; D is possibly TRBD1 (6 bases). The V and J ends lost 1 base and 2 bases respectively, with 23 bases between them. Germline CDR1 reads LGHDT; CDR2 reads YNNKEL (reference sequence). This CDR3 has 20 residues. This CDR3 reads CASSQGNVSPYRVTNEKLFF. In DNA, the CDR3 is TGTGCCAGCAGCCAAGGGAATGTGTCCCCCTACAGGGTGACTAATGAAAAACTGTTTTTT.

This chain uses TRBV19 with TRBJ2-5, with D hard to call. The V and J ends lost 5 bases and 5 bases respectively, with 12 bases between them. CDR3 length: 13 residues. Germline loops: CDR1 LNHDA, CDR2 SQIVND (reference sequence). The CDR3, as DNA: TGTGCCAGTAGTCCCTATCCGGCGGAGACCCAGTACTTC. It encodes CASSPYPAETQYF. Based on the CDR3 plus reference TRBV19 and TRBJ2-5, the full variable domain is DGGITQSPKYLFRKEGQNVTLSCEQNLNHDAMYWYRQDPGQGLRLIYYSQIVNDFQKGDIAEGYSVSREKKESFPLTVTSAQKNPTAFYLCASSPYPAETQYFGPGTRLLVL.

The chain links TRBV7-3 to TRBJ1-5; D is possibly TRBD1 (6 bases). Germline assignment: CDR1 SGHTA and CDR2 FQGTGA. V lost 4 bases, J lost 3 bases, and 7 bases lay in between. The CDR3 is 13 residues long. The CDR3 is CASSSGVNQPQHF. The CDR3 bases are TGTGCCAGCAGCTCAGGGGTCAATCAGCCCCAGCATTTT.

The gene calls are TRBV2 and TRBJ1-5; no reliable D call. Germline loops: CDR1 SNHLY, CDR2 FYNNEI. CDR3 length: 13 residues. Trimming stripped 7 bases from V and 9 bases from J, with 16 bases between. CDR3 in DNA: TGTGCCAGCAACCAGGACGGATTGACGCCCCAGCATTTT. This translates into CASNQDGLTPQHF.

This chain connects TRBV2 to TRBJ2-7; possible D gene TRBD2, 6 bases. Germline V gives CDR1 SNHLY, CDR2 FYNNEI. The CDR3 has 16 amino acids. Trimming pared 8 bases from V and 0 bases from J, leaving 20 bases between. The CDR3 region has the DNA TGTGCCAGCTTAGACCCGGGACTTGAGAGCTCCTACGAGCAGTACTTC. Its translation: CASLDPGLESSYEQYF. Variable domain in full (rest from reference TRBV2 and TRBJ2-7): EPEVTQTPSHQVTQMGQEVILRCVPISNHLYFYWYRQILGQKVEFLVSFYNNEISEKSEIFDDQFSVERPDGSNFTLKIRSTKLEDSAMYFCASLDPGLESSYEQYFGPGTRLTVT.

V and J are TRBV6-2 or TRBV6-3 and TRBJ2-2; weak D call: TRBD2 (7 bases). Trimming cost V 3 bases and J 4 bases, with 12 bases left between them. The CDR3 is 15 residues long. Germline CDR1 is MNHEY and CDR2 is SVGEGT. The CDR3 coding sequence is TGTGCCAGCAGTTATTCGGGGGGCGTCACCGGGGAGCTGTTTTTT. This encodes CASSYSGGVTGELFF.

The CDR3 region is CASSPKSRGPGNTIYF. CDR3 DNA: TGTGCCAGCAGCCCCAAGTCCCGAGGCCCTGGAAACACCATATATTTT. The chain employs TRBV7-9 and TRBJ1-3; D not certain. Per germline, CDR1 SEHNR and CDR2 FQNEAQ (reference sequence). The CDR3 runs 16 residues. V lost 5 bases and J lost 2, with 16 bases in between.

The V and J genes are TRBV27 and TRBJ2-2; perhaps TRBD1 as D (6 bases). CDR1 and CDR2 from the germline V gene are MNHEY and SMNVEV (reference sequence). The CDR3 spans 17 residues. V gave up 4 bases and J gave up 0 bases, with 15 bases separating them. This chain's CDR3 is CASSSTGIDANTGELFF. In DNA form, the CDR3 reads TGTGCCAGCAGTTCCACAGGGATAGATGCGAACACCGGGGAGCTGTTTTTT.

This chain links TRBV29-1 with TRBJ2-1; 11 bases align to TRBD2. The J segment lost 0 bases and the V segment lost 5 bases, leaving 3 bases of the junction unmatched. The length of the CDR3 is 15 residues. Germline CDR1 is SQVTM and CDR2 is ANQGSEA. Here the CDR3 reads CSVQLAGDSYNEQFF. The CDR3 nucleotides are TGCAGCGTTCAACTAGCGGGAGACTCCTACAATGAGCAGTTCTTC.

As for this clone: The germline gene is not matched at one end of the junction; a read error may be the cause. The gene calls are TRBV29-1 and TRBJ2-7, with 10 bases aligning to TRBD1. CDR1 is SQVTM and CDR2 is ANQGSEA in the germline V gene. The length of the CDR3 is 12 residues. The DNA for the CDR3 is TGCAGCGTTGGGGACAGGGGTTACGCGCAGTACTTC. This codes for CSVGDRGYAQYF.

The chain carries TRBV3-1 (or the pseudogene TRBV3-2) and TRBJ2-1, with 8 bases matching TRBD1. Germline CDR1 LGHDT, CDR2 YNNKEL (reference sequence). The ends lost 4 bases at V and 1 base at J; junction bases unmatched: 3. CDR3 size: 15 residues. In DNA form, the CDR3 reads TGTGCCAGCAGCCCACAGGGGGTTTCCTACAATGAGCAGTTCTTC. As protein: CASSPQGVSYNEQFF.

The chain uses TRBV5-1 and TRBJ1-6, with D uncertain. V lost 0 bases and J lost 7, with 11 bases in between. Germline CDR1 SGHRS, CDR2 YFSETQ. This CDR3 contains 15 residues. The CDR3 spells CASSLAQVGNSPLHF. As DNA, the CDR3 is TGCGCCAGCAGCTTGGCCCAGGTGGGGAATTCACCCCTCCACTTT.

In its sample, this clone was seen once. V and J are TRBV5-1 and TRBJ2-5; TRBD1 aligns across 7 bases. CDR1 and CDR2 from the germline V gene are SGHRS and YFSETQ. V lost 6 bases and J lost 1; bases outside the gene matches: 6. This CDR3 has 14 residues. The CDR3 reads CASNLRGFQETQYF. DNA of the CDR3: TGCGCCAGCAACCTCAGGGGGTTCCAAGAGACCCAGTACTTC.

V usage is TRBV10-3 and J usage is TRBJ1-6; D might be TRBD1 (5 bases). The CDR3 covers 13 residues. Germline loops: CDR1 ENHRY, CDR2 SYGVKD. Trimming took 11 bases from V and 8 from J, leaving 16 bases between them. CDR3 nucleotide sequence: TGTGCCTCCCAAGGGGTATCGGATTCACCCCTCCACTTT. Its translation is CASQGVSDSPLHF.

The chain recombines TRBV15 with TRBJ2-1; 9 bases align to TRBD2. Germline V CDR1 and CDR2: LNHNV, YYDKDF (reference sequence). V was pared by 0 bases and J by 11 bases, with 8 bases of the junction left unmatched. The CDR3 loop spans 15 amino acids. Written as DNA, the CDR3 is TGTGCCACCAGCAGAGACGGTAGCGGGGGTAGGAAGCAGTTCTTC. Its protein product is CATSRDGSGGRKQFF.

This clone showed up just once. The chain is built from TRBV5-1 and TRBJ2-7, with TRBD2 matching over 11 bases. Trimming at V came to 2 bases and at J to 6 bases, leaving 7 bases not matched to a gene. Germline V gene sequence: CDR1 SGHRS, CDR2 YFSETQ. The CDR3 runs 15 residues. The CDR3 protein is CASSLTPGTSGEQYF. CDR3 DNA sequence: TGCGCCAGCAGCTTAACCCCCGGGACTAGCGGCGAGCAGTACTTC.

The chain uses TRBV7-9 and TRBJ2-1; D may be TRBD1 or TRBD2 (5 bases each). The CDR3 sequence is 14 residues long. V was trimmed by 0 bases and J by 9 bases, leaving 12 bases between them. CDR1 is SEHNR and CDR2 is FQNEAQ in the germline V gene (reference sequence). As DNA, the CDR3 is TGTGCCAGCAGCTTAGCTATGACGGGGCGTGAGCAGTTCTTC. Its protein product is CASSLAMTGREQFF.

V gene TRBV5-1 combines with J gene TRBJ1-2; TRBD1 matches at 7 bases. The germline gives CDR1 SGHRS, CDR2 YFSETQ. The J segment lost 0 bases and the V segment lost 0 bases, leaving 8 bases of the junction unmatched. This CDR3 is built from 17 residues. The CDR3 region has the DNA TGCGCCAGCAGCTTGGCAGTAGGACAGGTGTCTAACTATGGCTACACCTTC. Amino acids: CASSLAVGQVSNYGYTF.

The chain uses TRBV7-8 and TRBJ2-4; TRBD2 is a possible D gene (6 bases). The CDR3 runs 16 residues. V gave up 1 base and J gave up 6 bases, with 16 bases separating them. The germline CDR1 and CDR2 sequences are SGHVS and FQNEAQ. CDR3 protein: CASSLVGATRGNIQYF. CDR3 DNA: TGTGCCAGCAGCTTAGTCGGGGCGACTAGGGGAAACATTCAGTACTTC.

The rearrangement links TRBV7-2 to TRBJ2-3, with D perhaps being TRBD1 or TRBD2 (5 bases each). Germline V gene sequence: CDR1 SGHTA, CDR2 FQGNSA. This CDR3 comprises 15 residues. The ends were cut back, 1 base at V and 2 bases at J, with 10 bases in the middle. The CDR3 region is CASSLEVGTTDTQYF. The CDR3 region has the DNA TGTGCCAGCAGCTTAGAAGTGGGGACCACAGATACGCAGTATTTT.

The chain recombines TRBV2 with TRBJ2-5; D possibly matches TRBD1 or TRBD2 (5 bases each). The germline gives CDR1 SNHLY, CDR2 FYNNEI. The CDR3 runs to 15 residues. Trimming took off 7 bases at V and 5 bases at J, with 20 bases between the two ends. CDR3 sequence (DNA): TGTGCCAGCACCCGAGAGGGGCTGGAAGGGGAGACCCAGTACTTC. Amino acid sequence: CASTREGLEGETQYF.

The CDR3 protein is CASSTTGNYGYTF. The CDR3 region has the DNA TGTGCCAGCAGCACTACAGGGAACTATGGCTACACCTTC. The chain carries TRBV5-4 and TRBJ1-2; tentative D call: TRBD1 (6 bases). This CDR3 contains 13 residues. Trimming cost V 4 bases and J 2 bases, with 9 bases left between them. Germline CDR1 is SGHNT and CDR2 is YYREEE (reference sequence).